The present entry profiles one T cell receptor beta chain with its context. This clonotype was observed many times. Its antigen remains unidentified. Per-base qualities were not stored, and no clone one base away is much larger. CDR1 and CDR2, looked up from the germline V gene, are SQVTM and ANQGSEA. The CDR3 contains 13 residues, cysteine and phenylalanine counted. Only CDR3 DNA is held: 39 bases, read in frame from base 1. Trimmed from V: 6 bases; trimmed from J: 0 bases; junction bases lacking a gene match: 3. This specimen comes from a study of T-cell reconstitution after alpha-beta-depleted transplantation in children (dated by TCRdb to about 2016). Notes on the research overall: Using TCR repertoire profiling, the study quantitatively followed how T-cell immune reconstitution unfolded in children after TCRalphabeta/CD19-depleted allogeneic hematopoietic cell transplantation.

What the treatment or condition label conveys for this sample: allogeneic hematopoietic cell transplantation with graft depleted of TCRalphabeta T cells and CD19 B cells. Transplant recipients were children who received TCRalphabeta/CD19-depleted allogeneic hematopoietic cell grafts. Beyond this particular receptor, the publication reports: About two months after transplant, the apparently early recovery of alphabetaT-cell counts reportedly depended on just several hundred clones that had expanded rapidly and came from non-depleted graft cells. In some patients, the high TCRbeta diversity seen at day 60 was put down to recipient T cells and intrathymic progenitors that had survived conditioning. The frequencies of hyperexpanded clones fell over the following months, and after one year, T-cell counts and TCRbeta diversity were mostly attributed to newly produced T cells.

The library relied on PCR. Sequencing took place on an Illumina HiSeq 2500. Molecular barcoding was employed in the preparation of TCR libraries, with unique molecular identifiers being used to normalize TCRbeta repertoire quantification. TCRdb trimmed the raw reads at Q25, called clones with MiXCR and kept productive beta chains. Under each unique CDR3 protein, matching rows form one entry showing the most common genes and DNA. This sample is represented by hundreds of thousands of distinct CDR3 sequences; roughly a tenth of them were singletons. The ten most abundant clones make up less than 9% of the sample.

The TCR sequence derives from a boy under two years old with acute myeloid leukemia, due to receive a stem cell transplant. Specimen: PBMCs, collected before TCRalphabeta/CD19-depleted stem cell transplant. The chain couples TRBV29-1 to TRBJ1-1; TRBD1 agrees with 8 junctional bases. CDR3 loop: CSVGTGMNTEAFF. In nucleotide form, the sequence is TGCAGCGTGGGGACAGGCATGAACACTGAAGCTTTCTTT. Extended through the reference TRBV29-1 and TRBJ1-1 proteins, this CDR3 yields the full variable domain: SAVISQKPSRDICQRGTSLTIQCQVDSQVTMMFWYRQQPGQSLTLIATANQGSEATYESGFVIDKFPISRPNLTFSTLTVSNMSPEDSSIYLCSVGTGMNTEAFFGQGTRLTVV.